Below, one T cell receptor (beta chain) is given with its context. Its cognate antigen is unknown. CDR3 length equals 16 residues. V was shortened by 0 bases and J by 1 base, with 10 bases between the two germline ends. Germline assignment: CDR1 SGHDN and CDR2 FVKESK. TCRdb's copy holds only in-frame clones and misses some; the assay was immunoSEQ multiplex PCR. Of around 140,000 clones in the sample, more than 80% were seen once. This sample was included in a study of T cells in localized non-small cell lung cancer. The study, taken as a whole, reports: Among the tissues sampled, uninvolved adjacent lung had the highest T cell clonality, above tumor. Because researchers sequenced only one region of the tumor, heterogeneity is still possible.

The sequence derives from a female donor over 55 with stage I lung adenocarcinoma. The starting material was peripheral blood, obtained before any cancer treatment. The chain employs TRBV14 and TRBJ2-1; no firm D call. CDR3 sequence: CASSQDLSSSYNEQFF. In DNA form, the CDR3 reads TGTGCCAGCAGCCAAGATCTTAGTTCGTCCTACAATGAGCAGTTCTTC.